These 5 T cell receptor beta chains originate from one sample sequenced in a study of blood T cell repertoires in COVID-19. Profiling relied on immunoSEQ multiplex PCR, and the TCRdb table lists in-frame clones only, not all of them. The table lists some 170,000 clones, almost 80% of them singletons. Material: peripheral blood. The receptors here all came from a woman aged 65 to 85 with acute or convalescent COVID-19.

This chain joins TRBV5-1 and TRBJ2-7, with D possibly TRBD1 on 6 matching bases. Germline V lookup: CDR1 SGHRS, CDR2 YFSETQ. The CDR3 has 14 amino acids. V was clipped by 3 bases and J by 5 bases, with 15 bases between them. The CDR3 DNA is TGCGCCAGCAGCTGGGGTGACAGGAGTAACGAGCAGTACTTC. It codes for CASSWGDRSNEQYF. The full variable domain, with the rest looked up from reference TRBV5-1 and TRBJ2-7, is KAGVTQTPRYLIKTRGQQVTLSCSPISGHRSVSWYQQTPGQGLQFLFEYFSETQRNKGNFPGRFSGRQFSNSRSEMNVSTLELGDSALYLCASSWGDRSNEQYFGPGTRLTVT.

The rearrangement uses TRBV9 and TRBJ1-6; 9 bases are a match to TRBD1. This CDR3 spans 17 amino acids. Trimming removed 2 bases from V and 7 bases from J; junction bases left unmatched: 10. Germline CDR1 SGDLS, CDR2 YYNGEE. CDR3 bases: TGTGCCAGCAGCGTCGGGACAGGGACAATGAAGAATTCACCCCTCCACTTT. Translated: CASSVGTGTMKNSPLHF.

A few counts support this clone. The rearrangement links TRBV11-2 to TRBJ2-5, with 8 positions matching TRBD2. Germline V CDR1 and CDR2: SGHAT, FQNNGV. The CDR3 totals 13 residues. V shed 3 bases, J shed 4 bases, and the junction held 1 base outside the gene matches. The CDR3 sequence is CASSFGRGETQYF. The CDR3 bases are TGTGCCAGCAGCTTCGGGAGGGGAGAGACCCAGTACTTC.

The rearrangement uses TRBV4-2 and TRBJ2-1, with D possibly being TRBD1 (5 bases). This CDR3 contains 14 residues. CDR1 and CDR2 from the germline V gene are LGHNA and YNFKEQ. V dropped 0 bases and J dropped 5 bases, with 8 bases sitting between them. CDR3 protein: CASSQDPDNNEQFF. CDR3 DNA: TGTGCCAGCAGCCAAGACCCGGACAACAATGAGCAGTTCTTC.

This chain connects TRBV10-3 to TRBJ2-1; perhaps TRBD1 as D (6 bases). CDR3 length: 14 amino acids. The V end lost 6 bases, the J end lost 2 bases, and 11 bases lay between the germline ends. The germline V gene has CDR1 ENHRY and CDR2 SYGVKD. The CDR3 bases are TGTGCCATCAGGCAGACAGGAACCTACAATGAGCAGTTCTTC. It specifies CAIRQTGTYNEQFF.